Listed below are T cell receptor beta chains from one sample, sequenced in a study of blood T cell repertoires in COVID-19. Here immunoSEQ multiplex PCR was the method, and the copy in TCRdb shows in-frame clones only, minus some. The repertoire holds about 420,000 clones, approximately 90% seen once, with around 0.92% in the top ten. Sequencing used peripheral blood. The receptors come from a man between 18 and 35 years old with COVID-19, enrolled during active disease. The CDR3 runs from the conserved cysteine through the conserved F or W. The order of the fields is V gene, D gene, clone size, J gene, CDR3 DNA, CDR3 protein. A D gene is named only where the DNA matches it firmly. Size values are once, few and many counts, or a class for expanded clones, and some rows have none.

v_call: TRBV4-1
d_call: .
clone_size: .
j_call: TRBJ1-4
cdr3_nt: TGCGCCAGCAGCCAACTGGGGACAACCTACGAAAAACTGTTTTTT
cdr3_aa: CASSQLGTTYEKLFF

v_call: TRBV5-1
d_call: TRBD2
clone_size: .
j_call: TRBJ2-1
cdr3_nt: TGCGCCAGCAGCTTGGACCCGGGAGCGGGAATTCGCAATGAGCAGTTCTTC
cdr3_aa: CASSLDPGAGIRNEQFF

v_call: TRBV6-5
d_call: .
clone_size: .
j_call: TRBJ2-7
cdr3_nt: TGTGCCAGCATTGGGGGCATCTCTCGCGAGCAGTACTTC
cdr3_aa: CASIGGISREQYF

v_call: TRBV6-5
d_call: .
clone_size: .
j_call: TRBJ2-7
cdr3_nt: TGTGCCAGCAGCGAGGTGGCTTTTGCCTACGAGCAGTACTTC
cdr3_aa: CASSEVAFAYEQYF

v_call: TRBV11-3
d_call: .
clone_size: .
j_call: TRBJ2-2
cdr3_nt: TGTGCCAGCAGCCCCTCCAGGGCCGGGGAGCTGTTTTTT
cdr3_aa: CASSPSRAGELFF

v_call: TRBV19
d_call: .
clone_size: .
j_call: TRBJ2-2
cdr3_nt: TGTGCCAGTAGTATAGGTGGAGACACCGGGGAGCTGTTTTTT
cdr3_aa: CASSIGGDTGELFF

v_call: TRBV21-1
d_call: .
clone_size: .
j_call: TRBJ2-7
cdr3_nt: TGTGCCAGCAGCAAAGTCCCTCAAAGGGTGTCGGAGGTATACGAGCAGTACTTC
cdr3_aa: CASSKVPQRVSEVYEQYF

v_call: TRBV5-1
d_call: TRBD1
clone_size: few
j_call: TRBJ1-1
cdr3_nt: TGCGCCAGCAGCTTGGCCGGACAGGGCACTGAAGCTTTCTTT
cdr3_aa: CASSLAGQGTEAFF

v_call: TRBV5-6
d_call: .
clone_size: .
j_call: TRBJ2-5
cdr3_nt: TGTGCCAGCAGCTTCGGAAGCGGACAAGAGACCCAGTACTTC
cdr3_aa: CASSFGSGQETQYF

v_call: TRBV6-5
d_call: .
clone_size: .
j_call: TRBJ1-6
cdr3_nt: TGTGCCAGCAGGCAAACAGGGCAAGAGTCACCCCTCCACTTT
cdr3_aa: CASRQTGQESPLHF

v_call: TRBV7-2
d_call: .
clone_size: .
j_call: TRBJ1-4
cdr3_nt: TGTGCCAGCAGCTCGTATCAGGGTGTTAATGAAAAACTGTTTTTT
cdr3_aa: CASSSYQGVNEKLFF

v_call: TRBV19
d_call: TRBD1
clone_size: .
j_call: TRBJ1-6
cdr3_nt: TGTGCCAGTAATGCTAAGGGACAGAGAGCTAATTCACCCCTCCACTTT
cdr3_aa: CASNAKGQRANSPLHF

v_call: TRBV24-1
d_call: .
clone_size: .
j_call: TRBJ2-1
cdr3_nt: TGTGCCACCAGTGAAGACAGGTTACAGGGCAGGGGGCAGTTCTTC
cdr3_aa: CATSEDRLQGRGQFF

v_call: TRBV12-5
d_call: .
clone_size: few
j_call: TRBJ2-2
cdr3_nt: TGTGCTAGTGGTTTGGTACTCTCCCCCCCCACCGGGGAGCTGTTTTTT
cdr3_aa: CASGLVLSPPTGELFF

v_call: TRBV12-5
d_call: .
clone_size: .
j_call: TRBJ1-6
cdr3_nt: TGTGCTAGTGGTTTGACCTACCGACAGGCGAGCTCCTATAATTCACCCCTCCACTTT
cdr3_aa: CASGLTYRQASSYNSPLHF

v_call: TRBV5-8
d_call: .
clone_size: many
j_call: TRBJ1-3
cdr3_nt: TGTGCCAGCAGCCCAGACAGGAGGTTTTCCTTTTCTGGAAACACCATATATTTT
cdr3_aa: CASSPDRRFSFSGNTIYF

v_call: TRBV5-1
d_call: TRBD2
clone_size: .
j_call: TRBJ2-1
cdr3_nt: TGCGCCAGCAGCTTGACTAGCGGGGACTACAATGAGCAGTTCTTC
cdr3_aa: CASSLTSGDYNEQFF

v_call: TRBV29-1
d_call: TRBD2
clone_size: once
j_call: TRBJ2-2
cdr3_nt: TGCAGCGTTGGAGTTACGGGGGGTCGGAACACCGGGGAGCTGTTTTTT
cdr3_aa: CSVGVTGGRNTGELFF

v_call: TRBV5-1
d_call: .
clone_size: .
j_call: TRBJ1-2
cdr3_nt: TGCGCCAGCAGCTCCGGCCGGGGGGGCGGTGGCTACACCTTC
cdr3_aa: CASSSGRGGGGYTF

v_call: TRBV5-6
d_call: .
clone_size: .
j_call: TRBJ1-3
cdr3_nt: TGTGCCAGCAGAGTACAGGTAAGTGGAAACACCATATATTTT
cdr3_aa: CASRVQVSGNTIYF

v_call: TRBV9
d_call: TRBD1
clone_size: .
j_call: TRBJ1-5
cdr3_nt: TGTGCCAGCAGCGCCGGGACAGTCCCCAATCAGCCCCAGCATTTT
cdr3_aa: CASSAGTVPNQPQHF

v_call: TRBV6-6
d_call: .
clone_size: few
j_call: TRBJ1-2
cdr3_nt: TGTGCCAGCAGTTACGCAGGACAAGGTGGTGGCTACACCTTC
cdr3_aa: CASSYAGQGGGYTF

v_call: TRBV12-5
d_call: TRBD1
clone_size: .
j_call: TRBJ2-5
cdr3_nt: TGTGCTAGTGGTCAACTAGGGGGCGAGACCCAGTACTTC
cdr3_aa: CASGQLGGETQYF

v_call: TRBV27
d_call: .
clone_size: .
j_call: TRBJ2-5
cdr3_nt: TGTGCCAGCAGTTTACTGACGGGAGAGCAAGAGACCCAGTACTTC
cdr3_aa: CASSLLTGEQETQYF

v_call: TRBV6-2/TRBV6-3
d_call: TRBD2
clone_size: .
j_call: TRBJ2-5
cdr3_nt: TGTGCCAGCAGTTACGTAGCGGGGGGGGTAGAAGAGACCCAGTACTTC
cdr3_aa: CASSYVAGGVEETQYF

v_call: TRBV11-2
d_call: .
clone_size: .
j_call: TRBJ1-6
cdr3_nt: TGTGCCAGCAGCCCCGTGAGGGATTCACCCCTCCACTTT
cdr3_aa: CASSPVRDSPLHF

v_call: TRBV2
d_call: .
clone_size: .
j_call: TRBJ1-6
cdr3_nt: TGTGCCAGCGGCCCGGGTCAATCACCCCTCCACTTT
cdr3_aa: CASGPGQSPLHF

v_call: TRBV30
d_call: .
clone_size: .
j_call: TRBJ1-1
cdr3_nt: TGTGCCTCCACTAGGGCAGTTACTGAAGCTTTCTTT
cdr3_aa: CASTRAVTEAFF

v_call: TRBV18
d_call: .
clone_size: .
j_call: TRBJ2-1
cdr3_nt: TGTGCCAGCTCACCCCTAGGTGCGGGTGAGAATGAGCAGTTCTTC
cdr3_aa: CASSPLGAGENEQFF

v_call: TRBV29-1
d_call: TRBD1
clone_size: .
j_call: TRBJ1-2
cdr3_nt: TGCAGCGCCCGAGGACAGGTTCGCTATGGCTACACCTTC
cdr3_aa: CSARGQVRYGYTF

v_call: TRBV19
d_call: .
clone_size: once
j_call: TRBJ1-1
cdr3_nt: TGTGCCAGTAGCGAACAGGGAGTGAGCACTGAAGCTTTCTTT
cdr3_aa: CASSEQGVSTEAFF

v_call: TRBV7-3
d_call: TRBD2
clone_size: .
j_call: TRBJ2-3
cdr3_nt: TGTGCCAGCAGCTTTAGCGGGATGAAAGATACGCAGTATTTT
cdr3_aa: CASSFSGMKDTQYF

v_call: TRBV19
d_call: .
clone_size: .
j_call: TRBJ2-1
cdr3_nt: TGTGCCAGTAGTTCGTCGGGAGCCTACAATGAGCAGTTCTTC
cdr3_aa: CASSSSGAYNEQFF

v_call: TRBV4-2
d_call: .
clone_size: .
j_call: TRBJ1-2
cdr3_nt: TGTGCCAGCAGCCACTTAGATCCAGGGAATGGCTACACCTTC
cdr3_aa: CASSHLDPGNGYTF

v_call: TRBV11-2
d_call: TRBD1
clone_size: .
j_call: TRBJ1-2
cdr3_nt: TGTGCCAGCAGCGCCACCGGGACAGCCAGTTACTTC
cdr3_aa: CASSATGTASYF

v_call: TRBV5-4
d_call: .
clone_size: .
j_call: TRBJ1-2
cdr3_nt: TGTGCCAGCAGCTTGTTGTCGCAGAGGAAGTACGGCTACACCTTC
cdr3_aa: CASSLLSQRKYGYTF

v_call: TRBV7-7
d_call: TRBD2
clone_size: .
j_call: TRBJ2-7
cdr3_nt: TGTGCCAGCAGCTTAGATTCTAGCGGCGCCTACGAGCAGTACTTC
cdr3_aa: CASSLDSSGAYEQYF

v_call: TRBV7-9
d_call: TRBD1
clone_size: .
j_call: TRBJ1-1
cdr3_nt: TGTGCCAGCAGCTTAGCGCCGAGAGGGGGCTCGAGAACTGAAGCTTTCTTT
cdr3_aa: CASSLAPRGGSRTEAFF

v_call: TRBV4-1
d_call: TRBD1
clone_size: .
j_call: TRBJ2-1
cdr3_nt: TGCGCCAGCAGCCAATCCGGGACAGGGATCTACAATGAGCAGTTCTTC
cdr3_aa: CASSQSGTGIYNEQFF

v_call: TRBV10-3
d_call: .
clone_size: .
j_call: TRBJ2-7
cdr3_nt: TGTGCCATCAGTGATGCAGGATACGAGCAGTACTTC
cdr3_aa: CAISDAGYEQYF

v_call: TRBV11-3
d_call: TRBD1
clone_size: few
j_call: TRBJ2-1
cdr3_nt: TGTGCCAGCAGCAGCAGACAGGGATACAATGAGCAGTTCTTC
cdr3_aa: CASSSRQGYNEQFF

v_call: TRBV24-1
d_call: TRBD2
clone_size: once
j_call: TRBJ2-2
cdr3_nt: TGTGCCACCAGTGACTCCTCAGCGGGGTGGTACACCGGGGAGCTGTTTTTT
cdr3_aa: CATSDSSAGWYTGELFF

v_call: TRBV6-1
d_call: TRBD2
clone_size: .
j_call: TRBJ2-3
cdr3_nt: TGTGCCAGCAGTGAACGAGCGGGGTTCACAGATACGCAGTATTTT
cdr3_aa: CASSERAGFTDTQYF

v_call: TRBV7-9
d_call: TRBD1
clone_size: .
j_call: TRBJ1-2
cdr3_nt: TGTGCCAGCTCACCACAGGGGTGGTCCACCTTC
cdr3_aa: CASSPQGWSTF

v_call: TRBV7-2
d_call: TRBD2
clone_size: .
j_call: TRBJ2-7
cdr3_nt: TGTGCCAGCAGCTTAGATGGGACTAAGACCTACGAGCAGTACTTC
cdr3_aa: CASSLDGTKTYEQYF

v_call: TRBV6-2/TRBV6-3
d_call: .
clone_size: few
j_call: TRBJ2-2
cdr3_nt: TGTGCCAGCAGTCAAACAACCGGGGAGCTGTTTTTT
cdr3_aa: CASSQTTGELFF

v_call: TRBV7-9
d_call: TRBD1
clone_size: .
j_call: TRBJ2-7
cdr3_nt: TGTGCCAGCAGCTTGGCGGACAGGGCCTACGAGCAGTACTTC
cdr3_aa: CASSLADRAYEQYF

v_call: TRBV18
d_call: TRBD1
clone_size: .
j_call: TRBJ2-7
cdr3_nt: TGTGCCAGCTCACCAGGGGACAGATCCTACGAGCAGTACTTC
cdr3_aa: CASSPGDRSYEQYF

v_call: TRBV6-2/TRBV6-3
d_call: TRBD2
clone_size: .
j_call: TRBJ2-7
cdr3_nt: TGTGCCAGCAGTTACCAGCCCCCGTCCGCGGGGGGTCTATACGAGCAGTACTTC
cdr3_aa: CASSYQPPSAGGLYEQYF

v_call: TRBV5-1
d_call: TRBD1
clone_size: .
j_call: TRBJ1-1
cdr3_nt: TGCGCCAGCAGCACCGGCCGGGACAGGGTACCTGAAGCTTTCTTT
cdr3_aa: CASSTGRDRVPEAFF

v_call: TRBV7-2
d_call: .
clone_size: .
j_call: TRBJ2-3
cdr3_nt: TGTGCCAGCAGCCCCGGGGGGCTGGATACGCAGTATTTT
cdr3_aa: CASSPGGLDTQYF

v_call: TRBV5-4
d_call: .
clone_size: .
j_call: TRBJ2-7
cdr3_nt: TGTGCCAGCAGCTCGGGACTCCTCTCCTACGAGCAGTACTTC
cdr3_aa: CASSSGLLSYEQYF

v_call: TRBV19
d_call: .
clone_size: .
j_call: TRBJ2-7
cdr3_nt: TGTGCCAGTAGTATAGAAGACAGCTCCTACGAGCAGTACTTC
cdr3_aa: CASSIEDSSYEQYF

v_call: TRBV2
d_call: TRBD1
clone_size: .
j_call: TRBJ1-1
cdr3_nt: TGTGCCAGCAGTTTCCGGACAGGGCATTTCACTGAAGCTTTCTTT
cdr3_aa: CASSFRTGHFTEAFF

v_call: TRBV5-6
d_call: .
clone_size: .
j_call: TRBJ1-1
cdr3_nt: TGTGCCAGCAGCTTAAACATGGGGCACACTGAAGCTTTCTTT
cdr3_aa: CASSLNMGHTEAFF

v_call: TRBV7-3
d_call: .
clone_size: once
j_call: TRBJ2-1
cdr3_nt: TGTGCCAGCAGCTTAAATTGGCAGGCTGAGCAGTTCTTC
cdr3_aa: CASSLNWQAEQFF

v_call: TRBV5-6
d_call: .
clone_size: .
j_call: TRBJ2-7
cdr3_nt: TGTGCCAGCAGCTTTTTTGCGGCACGCTACGAGCAGTACTTC
cdr3_aa: CASSFFAARYEQYF